Listed below are T cell receptor beta chains from one sample, sequenced in a study of cytomegalovirus exposure and HLA in healthy donors. This table comes from immunoSEQ multiplex PCR, and its TCRdb copy is limited to in-frame clones, with some not included. The table records approximately 190,000 clones, around 85% of them present only once. The sample consisted of PBMCs. Source of these receptors: a man aged 35 to 55 in good health and CMV-seropositive. Each CDR3 is given with its conserved first and last residue. D genes are given only for firm matches. Expanded clones are given a class, and other clones once, few, many or no size at all.

TRBV9,few,TRBJ2-5,15,TRBD2,TGTGCCAGCAGCGTGGGTACGGGGGGGATTGAGACCCAGTACTTC,CASSVGTGGIETQYF
TRBV10-1,once,TRBJ2-7,13,NA,TGCGCCAGCAGTGCTAGCGTCACGAACGAGCAGTACTTC,CASSASVTNEQYF
TRBV29-1,NA,TRBJ2-5,15,TRBD2,TGCAGCGTTTTTGCGTCGGCGGGGGGGGGTGAGACCCAGTACTTC,CSVFASAGGGETQYF
TRBV30,NA,TRBJ1-6,13,NA,TGTGCCTGGGGCGGGTCCCGAGGGTCACCCCTCCACTTT,CAWGGSRGSPLHF
TRBV13,NA,TRBJ2-7,15,TRBD1,TGTGCCAGCAGCTTAGGGGACAGGGGAGACCACGAGCAGTACTTC,CASSLGDRGDHEQYF
TRBV7-9,NA,TRBJ2-5,17,TRBD1,TGTGCCAGCAGCTTAGCTGGGACAGGCCTGTACCAAGAGACCCAGTACTTC,CASSLAGTGLYQETQYF
TRBV6-1,NA,TRBJ1-2,13,TRBD1,TGTGCCAGCAGTGAACGGGGACAGACGAGCTACACCTTC,CASSERGQTSYTF
TRBV5-6,NA,TRBJ2-3,17,NA,TGTGCCAGCAGCTCTAACTTAGCGGAGAGAAACACAGATACGCAGTATTTT,CASSSNLAERNTDTQYF
TRBV30,NA,TRBJ2-7,12,NA,TGTGCCTGGAGTCGTACAGTATACGAGCAGTACTTC,CAWSRTVYEQYF
TRBV28,NA,TRBJ2-7,12,TRBD2,TGTGCCAGCACCGTGGGGAGGGGCGAGCAGTACTTC,CASTVGRGEQYF
TRBV11-3,NA,TRBJ2-5,14,TRBD1,TGTGCCAGCAGCGCGGACAGGGGATCGGAGACCCAGTACTTC,CASSADRGSETQYF
TRBV5-1,few,TRBJ1-2,16,NA,TGCGCCAGCAGCTTGTCCGCTCGAGGAGGGGACTATGGCTACACCTTC,CASSLSARGGDYGYTF
TRBV9,NA,TRBJ1-4,15,NA,TGTGCCAGCAGCGTAGCGGGGGTGACTAATGAAAAACTGTTTTTT,CASSVAGVTNEKLFF
TRBV11-2,NA,TRBJ2-7,12,NA,TGTGCCAGCAGCTTATCGGGTTACGAGCAGTACTTC,CASSLSGYEQYF
TRBV7-7,NA,TRBJ2-7,14,TRBD1,TGTGCTAGCAGCTCTTTGGACAGGTCCTACGAGCAGTACTTC,CASSSLDRSYEQYF
TRBV28,few,TRBJ1-1,15,TRBD1,TGTGCCAGCAGTTTACGTCCCAGGACAGGGGTATTAGCTTTCTTT,CASSLRPRTGVLAFF
TRBV6-6,NA,TRBJ2-5,15,TRBD2,TGTGCCAGCAGCCGGGGGGGGGCGATCCAAGAGACCCAGTACTTC,CASSRGGAIQETQYF